A selection of T cell receptor beta chains follows, all from one sample in a study of shared T cell receptors in the human thymus. The data were produced by immunoSEQ multiplex PCR, yet TCRdb's version contains in-frame clones alone and is incomplete. The sample consists of about 380,000 clones, just under 95% of them appearing once. The sequenced sample consisted of thymocytes. The receptor set was obtained from a human donor. CDR3s include the opening cysteine and the closing phenylalanine or tryptophan. D genes are given only for firm matches. Rows give clone size only sometimes, using once, few, many, or a class for an expanded clone.

clone_size,cdr3_length,d_call,v_call,j_call,cdr3_aa,cdr3_nt
.,19,.,TRBV15,TRBJ2-6,CATTTNPGPLGSGANVLTF,TGTGCCACGACCACGAATCCAGGCCCGTTGGGCTCTGGGGCCAACGTCCTGACTTTC
.,15,TRBD1,TRBV18,TRBJ2-7,CASSFVQGDTYEQYF,TGTGCCAGCTCGTTCGTACAGGGGGATACCTACGAGCAGTACTTC
once,17,TRBD1,TRBV7-9,TRBJ1-1,CASSGSRQGPLNTEAFF,TGTGCCAGCAGCGGCAGTCGACAGGGACCCTTGAACACTGAAGCTTTCTTT
once,11,.,TRBV9,TRBJ2-2,CASSTGGELFF,TGTGCCAGCAGCACGGGCGGGGAGCTGTTTTTT
once,15,.,TRBV6-1,TRBJ1-3,CASKPFGAYGNTIYF,TGTGCCAGCAAACCATTCGGGGCATACGGAAACACCATATATTTT
.,14,.,TRBV25-1,TRBJ1-2,CASSDPADAAGYTF,TGTGCCAGCAGTGACCCCGCCGACGCGGCTGGCTACACCTTC
.,14,.,TRBV29-1,TRBJ1-4,CSVKVAGVGEKLFF,TGCAGCGTCAAGGTGGCAGGGGTGGGAGAAAAACTGTTTTTT
.,19,.,TRBV7-8,TRBJ1-5,CASSLARTDTHTGNQPQHF,TGTGCCAGCAGCTTAGCGCGGACAGACACTCACACGGGCAATCAGCCCCAGCATTTT
.,14,.,TRBV18,TRBJ1-5,CASSGQYSNQPQHF,TGTGCCAGCTCAGGACAGTATAGCAATCAGCCCCAGCATTTT
.,15,TRBD1,TRBV5-1,TRBJ1-1,CASSLADRVGTEAFF,TGCGCCAGCAGCTTGGCAGACAGGGTGGGGACTGAAGCTTTCTTT
.,15,.,TRBV18,TRBJ2-3,CASSPPANSTDTQYF,TGTGCCAGCTCACCACCGGCAAATAGCACAGATACGCAGTATTTT
.,14,.,TRBV7-6,TRBJ1-3,CASSSGTSGNTIYF,TGTGCCAGCAGCTCCGGAACCTCTGGAAACACCATATATTTT
.,16,.,TRBV5-1,TRBJ2-1,CASSLEQGLSYNEQFF,TGCGCCAGCAGCTTGGAGCAGGGGCTTTCCTACAATGAGCAGTTCTTC
once,18,TRBD2,TRBV5-3,TRBJ2-2,CARSSWTSGRSNTGELFF,TGTGCCAGAAGCTCATGGACTAGCGGGAGGTCGAACACCGGGGAGCTGTTTTTT
.,13,.,TRBV6-1,TRBJ1-2,CASSDRAGPGYTF,TGTGCCAGCAGTGACCGGGCGGGCCCCGGCTACACCTTC
.,12,.,TRBV2,TRBJ1-5,CASRGPNQPQHF,TGTGCCAGCAGGGGCCCTAATCAGCCCCAGCATTTT
.,21,TRBD2,TRBV15,TRBJ2-1,CATSRQEAQRDPRRAYNEQFF,TGTGCCACCAGCAGACAGGAGGCCCAGCGGGACCCTCGGAGGGCCTACAATGAGCAGTTCTTC